Given below is one T cell receptor beta chain in context. The clone's antigen remains unknown. Base qualities are not at hand, and no much larger clone is one base apart. This record belongs to a study of cytomegalovirus exposure and HLA in healthy donors (dated by TCRdb to the late 2010s). Study-level background: An earlier analysis of approximately 640 of the donors reported about 250 Gb of sequence data and roughly 110 million unique TCR beta sequences from around 200 million T cells. An early release that covered about 640 HLA-typed donors contained around 300 gigabases of sequencing data and tens of millions of unique TCR sequences. Of the roughly 430 genotyped donors, over 70% fell in the genetic ancestry cluster associated with self-reported Caucasian donors. The aim of the study was to test whether cataloging public T cell receptors could identify signatures of past pathogen exposure. Using immunosequencing, the study profiled T cell repertoires from fewer than 850 subjects and related those repertoires to cytomegalovirus serostatus. In addition to the first cohort of approximately 650 subjects, a separate validation cohort of over 90 different subjects was used. To predict cytomegalovirus infection status, the study combined high-throughput TCR immunosequencing, statistical association of individual TCRs with disease status, and machine learning. A later analysis re-analyzed previously published TCR beta repertoires from 600 to 850 donors and added high-resolution HLA genotyping to study TCR occurrence patterns. In the later analysis, no new phenotypic data were used to find candidate immune exposures; instead, reliance was placed on TCR beta sequences and their occurrence across donors. An earlier analysis of 587 of the donors used high-throughput TCR beta sequencing to judge whether each TCR beta V gene segment behaved as functional or pseudogenic. Alongside the repertoire data, information on donor age, sex, ethnicity and CMV serostatus was compiled. A later genetic analysis took genome-wide SNP genotypes for about three fifths of the roughly 700 donors and used that subset as a discovery cohort. All discovery cohort repertoires had been generated on a single sequencing platform. Both class I and class II loci were covered by HLA typing, at four-digit resolution. The number of typed donors differed by locus: roughly 629-640 for A, B, C, DRB1 and DQB1; approximately 520 for DQA1; roughly 600 for DPA1; and roughly 490 for DPB1. Because of strong linkage in the cohort, roughly five DR-DQ haplotypes were treated as single units for association and clustering. Among about 390 genotyped donors of the cohort, an average of approximately 230,000 unique TCR beta nucleotide sequences were sequenced per donor, roughly 20% of them non-productive. Broad study findings and their caveats: The authors suggested that the approach could potentially be extended to other disease states and immunological phenotypes. Immune exposure information for the cohort was limited to CMV serostatus. In a later analysis, several top co-occurrence clusters were reported to appear linked to parvovirus B19, influenza, CMV and Epstein-Barr virus. In an earlier analysis of some 640 of the donors, most TCR beta V segments were observed in productive rearrangements about 87% or about 30% of the time, broadly matching IMGT annotations. According to a later analysis, most CMV-associated TCR beta chains appeared to be HLA-restricted, and the HLA associations seemed to be driven largely by CMV exposure. Most TCR sequences were seen in very few donors, while some public TCRs were found in many individuals. A group of highly shared sequence variants was considered likely to be a technical artifact of the sequencing pipeline. A total of 150 or so TCR beta chains were listed by the study as associated with cytomegalovirus. Presence/absence analyses assumed roughly uniform sequencing depth across donors, an assumption that may not hold. HLA typing was unavailable for some donors at each locus, so association tests used only the typed subset. Cytomegalovirus status was reported to be diagnosed by the classifier with high specificity and sensitivity in both the original and validation cohorts. A further reported finding was that TCR beta sequences accurately predicted the HLA-A and HLA-B alleles for most subjects in the first cohort. According to a later genetic analysis, donors in an Asian-associated ancestry cluster had fewer N-insertions in productive TCRs than the approximately 710-donor mean. In a later analysis, the rate of TCR association differed among HLA loci, with DRB1 alleles having the most associated TCRs and HLA-C alleles having the fewest. This cohort had only TCR beta chains sequenced, and the lack of alpha or paired-chain data limited which features could be detected. Some IMGT-functional V segments, including TRBV6-2 and TRBV6-3, could not be told apart with the 87-base-pair reads, so those segments were excluded. Compared with equally common non-associated chains, HLA-associated TCR beta chains in a later analysis were more clonally expanded and had lower generation probabilities. Linkage disequilibrium might explain the correlated functional status among segregating V segments, but an unknown experimental factor could not be ruled out. A later genetic analysis associated a missense DCLRE1C variant with V-gene and J-gene trimming of TCR beta chains, and an independent cohort replicated the association. Because counts were too low, more than 15 rarely observed V segments, including chromosome 9 orphons, were excluded from the earlier analysis of a few hundred of the donors. When HLA alleles, especially DR and DQ, strongly co-occurred, TCR associations were difficult to assign to individual alleles. In vitro tests confirmed that a few of the cytomegalovirus-associated TCR beta chains recognize cytomegalovirus antigens. In a later analysis, 16,951 TCR beta sequences were associated with specific HLA alleles at a false discovery rate of 0.05.

The CDR3 runs 15 residues from the cysteine to the phenylalanine. Just the 45-base CDR3 DNA is kept, in frame starting at base 1. After removal of 7 bases from V and 6 bases from J, the junction retains 11 bases not matched to a gene. CDR1 and CDR2 are read off the germline V gene (reference sequence) as LNHDA and SQIVND. In total, approximately 690 healthy bone marrow donors made up the cohort. All cohort members were sampled while nominally healthy, although unrecorded immune exposures were likely present. The donor tested CMV seronegative, placing the donor among the 352 seronegative members of the cohort. Each donor provided a peripheral blood sample, and peripheral blood mononuclear cells were used for TCR beta sequencing. Genomic DNA extraction from the blood cell samples was performed with the Qiagen DNeasy Blood Extraction Kit. The library was produced with the immunoSEQ multiplex PCR assay. For the multiplex PCR, a mixture combining 60 forward primers for TCR Vbeta segments and 13 reverse primers for TCR Jbeta segments was used. The CDR3 region of rearranged TCR beta genes was amplified from genomic DNA by a multiplex PCR assay. Amplified TCR beta libraries were sequenced as 87-base-pair reads on the Illumina HiSeq System. Turning to the authors' computational methods: A later analysis counted about 80 million unique TCR beta chains across the 550 to 800 repertoires, and roughly 10 million of these chains were shared by at least two donors. To remove PCR and sequencing errors, raw reads were error-corrected and collapsed into unique sequences using a nearest-neighbor algorithm that merged closely related sequences. Alignment of CDR3 sequences to IMGT reference sequences was used to assign V, D and J gene segments. For a sequence to be retained, a match of at least six nucleotides to both a V gene segment and a J gene segment was required. Rearrangements were called productive when the CDR3 lacked stop codons and stayed in frame with V and J; all others were non-productive. CDR3 was defined according to IMGT convention as the region running from the second conserved V-encoded cysteine to the conserved J-encoded phenylalanine. Sequences without an unambiguous match to a single V gene segment were excluded from the earlier analysis of about 600 of the donors. An earlier analysis of fewer than 650 of the donors classified V segments as functional when productive rearrangements were above 56.7% and as segregating when the standard deviation between donors was above 5%. A statistical classification framework was built for diagnosing cytomegalovirus status from the catalog of TCR beta chain sequences. A later analysis assigned V and J genes by comparing TCR nucleotide sequences with IMGT/GENE-DB human TR gene sequences. The TCRdist pipeline was used in a later analysis to assign CDR3 sequences and most-parsimonious VDJ recombination scenarios. In a later analysis, each TCR beta chain was defined by its CDR3 amino acid sequence together with its V-gene family, and reads lacking a unique V-gene family were excluded. A later analysis removed roughly 590 highly shared, low-generation-probability nucleotide sequences to deal with suspected cross-contamination and a sequencing artifact. In a later analysis, a clonal expansion index was calculated for each public chain from normalized within-repertoire ranks of inferred template counts. A later analysis computed generation probabilities with a VDJ recombination model fitted to out-of-frame rearrangements, and checked the results against IGoR. In a later analysis, TCR-TCR, TCR-HLA and TCR-CMV co-occurrence was scored with hypergeometric tests, and a repertoire-size bias correction was applied to TCR pairs. A later analysis estimated false discovery rates by permuting HLA or CMV assignments 20 times. In a later analysis, co-occurring TCRs were grouped with DBSCAN, and TCRdist sequence similarity was added when clustering was performed within HLA-allele-positive subsets. Repertoires with fewer than 30,000 or more than 120,000 public chains were left out of co-occurrence clustering, as were five repertoires with anomalous nucleotide sharing. TCRdb holds this immuneACCESS table with in-frame rearrangements only. Some clones are missing; in checked studies, unresolved V genes explain under half, and the rest has no known cause. That table gives V, J and clone size, and the DNA gave D and trimming. The sample profile shows 150,000 or so clones; around 78% of them were found once. The top ten clonotypes cover 1.5% to 1.7% of the sample.

This receptor was identified in a man aged 35 to 55 in good health and CMV-seronegative. Sequencing was done on a sample of PBMCs. The chain couples TRBV19 to TRBJ1-5, with 8 bases aligning to TRBD1. The CDR3 in this case is CASTDRVRRGQPQHF. The nucleotides are TGTGCCAGTACGGACAGGGTTAGACGTGGTCAGCCCCAGCATTTT. Reference TRBV19 and TRBJ1-5 proteins supply the regions before and after the CDR3; the full variable domain is: DGGITQSPKYLFRKEGQNVTLSCEQNLNHDAMYWYRQDPGQGLRLIYYSQIVNDFQKGDIAEGYSVSREKKESFPLTVTSAQKNPTAFYLCASTDRVRRGQPQHFGDGTRLSIL.